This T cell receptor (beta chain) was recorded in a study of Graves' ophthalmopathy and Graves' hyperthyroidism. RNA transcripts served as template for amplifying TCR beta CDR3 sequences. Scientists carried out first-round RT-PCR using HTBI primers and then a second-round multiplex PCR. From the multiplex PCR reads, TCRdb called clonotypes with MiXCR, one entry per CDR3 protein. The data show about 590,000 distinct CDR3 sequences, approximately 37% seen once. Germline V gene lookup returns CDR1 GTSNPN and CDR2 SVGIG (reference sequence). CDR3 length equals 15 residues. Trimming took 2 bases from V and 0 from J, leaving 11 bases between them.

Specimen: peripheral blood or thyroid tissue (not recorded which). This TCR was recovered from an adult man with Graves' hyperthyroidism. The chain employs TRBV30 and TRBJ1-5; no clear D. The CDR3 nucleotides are TGTGCCTGGAGTCCAGGCAGCTATAGCAATCAGCCCCAGCATTTT. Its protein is CAWSPGSYSNQPQHF. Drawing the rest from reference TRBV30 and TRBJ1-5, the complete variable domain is SQTIHQWPATLVQPVGSPLSLECTVEGTSNPNLYWYRQAAGRGLQLLFYSVGIGQISSEVPQNLSASRPQDRQFILSSKKLLLSDSGFYLCAWSPGSYSNQPQHFGDGTRLSIL.